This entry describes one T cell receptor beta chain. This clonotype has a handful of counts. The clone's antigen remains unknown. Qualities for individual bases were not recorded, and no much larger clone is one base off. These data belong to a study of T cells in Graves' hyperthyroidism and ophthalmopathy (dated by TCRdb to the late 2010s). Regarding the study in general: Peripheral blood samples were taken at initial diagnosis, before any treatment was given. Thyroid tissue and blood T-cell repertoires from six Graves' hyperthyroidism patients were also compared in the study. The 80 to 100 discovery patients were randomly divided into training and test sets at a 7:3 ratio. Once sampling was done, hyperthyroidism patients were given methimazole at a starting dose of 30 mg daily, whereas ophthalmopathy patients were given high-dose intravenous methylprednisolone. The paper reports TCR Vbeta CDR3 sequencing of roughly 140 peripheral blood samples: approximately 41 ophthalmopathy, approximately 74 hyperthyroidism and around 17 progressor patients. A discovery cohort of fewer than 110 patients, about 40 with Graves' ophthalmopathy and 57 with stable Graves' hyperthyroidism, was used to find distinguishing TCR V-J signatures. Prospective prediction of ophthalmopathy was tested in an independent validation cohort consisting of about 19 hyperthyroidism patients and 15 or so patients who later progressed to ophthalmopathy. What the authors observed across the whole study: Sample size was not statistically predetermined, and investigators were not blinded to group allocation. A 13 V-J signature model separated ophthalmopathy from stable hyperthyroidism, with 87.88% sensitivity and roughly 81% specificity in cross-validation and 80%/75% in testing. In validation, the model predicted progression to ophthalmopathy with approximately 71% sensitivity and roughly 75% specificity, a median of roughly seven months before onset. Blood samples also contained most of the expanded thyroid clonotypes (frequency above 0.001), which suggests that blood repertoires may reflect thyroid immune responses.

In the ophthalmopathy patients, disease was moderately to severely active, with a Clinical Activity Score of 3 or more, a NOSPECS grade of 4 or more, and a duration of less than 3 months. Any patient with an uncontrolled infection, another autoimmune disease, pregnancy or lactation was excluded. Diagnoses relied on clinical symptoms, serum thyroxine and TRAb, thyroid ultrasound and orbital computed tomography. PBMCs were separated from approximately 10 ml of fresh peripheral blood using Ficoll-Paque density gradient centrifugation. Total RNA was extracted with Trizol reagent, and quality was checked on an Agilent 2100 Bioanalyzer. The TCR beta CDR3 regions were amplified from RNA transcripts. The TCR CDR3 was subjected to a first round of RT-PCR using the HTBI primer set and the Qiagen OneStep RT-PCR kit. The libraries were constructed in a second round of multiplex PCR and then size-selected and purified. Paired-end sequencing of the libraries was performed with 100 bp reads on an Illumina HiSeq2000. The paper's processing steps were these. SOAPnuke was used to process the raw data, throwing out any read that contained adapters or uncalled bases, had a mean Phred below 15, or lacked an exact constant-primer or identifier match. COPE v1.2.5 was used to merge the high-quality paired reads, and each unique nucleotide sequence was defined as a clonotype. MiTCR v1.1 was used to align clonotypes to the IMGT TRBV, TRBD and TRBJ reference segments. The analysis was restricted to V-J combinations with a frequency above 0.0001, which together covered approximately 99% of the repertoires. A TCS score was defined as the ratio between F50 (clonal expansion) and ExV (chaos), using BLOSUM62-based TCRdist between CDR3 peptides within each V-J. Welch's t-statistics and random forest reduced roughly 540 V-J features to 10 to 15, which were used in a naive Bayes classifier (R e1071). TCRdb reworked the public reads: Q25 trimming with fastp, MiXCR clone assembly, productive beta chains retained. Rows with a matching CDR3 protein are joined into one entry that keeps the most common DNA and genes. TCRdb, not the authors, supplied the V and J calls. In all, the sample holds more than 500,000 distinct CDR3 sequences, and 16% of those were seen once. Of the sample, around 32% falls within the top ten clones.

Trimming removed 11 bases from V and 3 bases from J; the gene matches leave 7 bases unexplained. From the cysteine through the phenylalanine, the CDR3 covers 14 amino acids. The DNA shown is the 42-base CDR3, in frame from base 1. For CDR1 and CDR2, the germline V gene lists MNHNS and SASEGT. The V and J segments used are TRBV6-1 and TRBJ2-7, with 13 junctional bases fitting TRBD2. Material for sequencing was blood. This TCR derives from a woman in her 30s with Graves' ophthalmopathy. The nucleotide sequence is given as TGTGCCGGCGGGACTAGCGGGGCTTTCTACGAGCAGTACTTC. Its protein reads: CAGGTSGAFYEQYF.